What follows describes a single T cell receptor (beta chain). Germline CDR1 is SEHNR and CDR2 is FQNEAQ (reference sequence). There are 11 residues in the CDR3. The V end lost 6 bases, the J end lost 2 bases, and 5 bases lay between the germline ends. The source of the sample is a study of blood T cell repertoires in COVID-19. TCRdb's copy holds only in-frame clones and misses some; the assay was immunoSEQ multiplex PCR. The sample has 310,000 or so clones, roughly nine tenths seen once. This TCR came from a young woman with COVID-19, enrolled during active disease. V and J are TRBV7-9 and TRBJ2-7; D not certain. Specimen: peripheral blood. CDR3 DNA sequence: TGTGCCAGCAGTTCAGCCTACGAGCAGTACTTC. This sequence encodes CASSSAYEQYF.